Sequencing of this T cell receptor (beta chain) was carried out in a study of T cells in Graves' hyperthyroidism and ophthalmopathy. Looking at the study overall: Staff took peripheral blood when the initial diagnosis was made, before any treatment began.

This clonotype has a count of ten or more. Trimming stripped 1 base from V and 7 bases from J, with 10 bases between. Germline V gene sequence: CDR1 DFQATT, CDR2 SNEGSKA (reference sequence). The CDR3 runs to 13 residues. TCR beta CDR3 regions were amplified from RNA. Primed by the HTBI set, a first-round RT-PCR was run on the TCR CDR3. One entry per CDR3 protein results from TCRdb running MiXCR on the multiplex PCR reads. The data contain more than 650,000 distinct CDR3 sequences, roughly 15% of them singletons. Newly diagnosed hyperthyroidism, duration under 2 months, in patients aged 18 to 65. The sequencing input was blood. This sequence joins TRBV20-1 and TRBJ1-4; no clear D gene. The source of this sequence is a woman aged 18-35 years with Graves' hyperthyroidism. This CDR3 is CSARVVVGEKLFF. DNA of the CDR3: TGCAGTGCTAGAGTGGTGGTGGGTGAAAAACTGTTTTTT.